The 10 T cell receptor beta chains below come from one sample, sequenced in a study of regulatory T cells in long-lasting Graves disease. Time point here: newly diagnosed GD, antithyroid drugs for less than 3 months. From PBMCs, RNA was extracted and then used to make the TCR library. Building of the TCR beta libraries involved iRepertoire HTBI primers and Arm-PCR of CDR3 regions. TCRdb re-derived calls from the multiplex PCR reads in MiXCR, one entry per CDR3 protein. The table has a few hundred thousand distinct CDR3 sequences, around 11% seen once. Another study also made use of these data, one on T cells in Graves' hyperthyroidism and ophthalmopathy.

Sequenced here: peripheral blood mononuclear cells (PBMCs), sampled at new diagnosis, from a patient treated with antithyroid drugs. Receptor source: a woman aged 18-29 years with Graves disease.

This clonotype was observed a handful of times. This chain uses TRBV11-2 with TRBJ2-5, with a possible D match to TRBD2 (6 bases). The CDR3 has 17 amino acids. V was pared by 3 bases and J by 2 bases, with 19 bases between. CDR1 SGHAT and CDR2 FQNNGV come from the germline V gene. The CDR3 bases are TGTGCCAGCAGCTTCCGGGGCCCGGGGACTCCTCAAGAGACCCAGTACTTC. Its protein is CASSFRGPGTPQETQYF.

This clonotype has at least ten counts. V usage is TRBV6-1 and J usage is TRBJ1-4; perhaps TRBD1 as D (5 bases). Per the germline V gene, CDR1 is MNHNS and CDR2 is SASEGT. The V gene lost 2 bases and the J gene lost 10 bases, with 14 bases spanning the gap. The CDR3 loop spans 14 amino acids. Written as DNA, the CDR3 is TGTGCCAGCAGTGAACAGGGCGGTAGAGGAAAACTGTTTTTT. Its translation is CASSEQGGRGKLFF.

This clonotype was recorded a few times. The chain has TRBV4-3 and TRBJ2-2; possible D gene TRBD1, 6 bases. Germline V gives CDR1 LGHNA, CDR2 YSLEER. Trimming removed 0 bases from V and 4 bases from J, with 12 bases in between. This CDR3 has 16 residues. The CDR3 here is CASSQDLDSPTGELFF. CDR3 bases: TGCGCCAGCAGCCAAGACTTGGACAGTCCCACCGGGGAGCTGTTTTTT.

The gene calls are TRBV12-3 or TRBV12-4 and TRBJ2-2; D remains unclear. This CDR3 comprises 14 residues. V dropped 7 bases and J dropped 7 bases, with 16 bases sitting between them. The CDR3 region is CASTQGARYGELFF. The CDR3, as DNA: TGTGCCAGCACTCAAGGAGCGCGGTACGGGGAGCTGTTTTTT.

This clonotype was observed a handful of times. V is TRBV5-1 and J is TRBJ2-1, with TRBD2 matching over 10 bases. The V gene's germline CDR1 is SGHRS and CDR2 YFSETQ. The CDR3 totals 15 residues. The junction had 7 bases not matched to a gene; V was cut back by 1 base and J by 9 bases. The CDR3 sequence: CASSLSLAGAAEQFF. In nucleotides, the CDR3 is TGCGCCAGCAGCTTGAGTCTAGCGGGAGCGGCTGAGCAGTTCTTC.

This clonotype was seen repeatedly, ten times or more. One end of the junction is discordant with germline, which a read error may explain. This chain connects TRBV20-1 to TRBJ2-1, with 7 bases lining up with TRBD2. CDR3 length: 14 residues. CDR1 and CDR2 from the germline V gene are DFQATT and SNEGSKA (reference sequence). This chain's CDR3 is CSARGASGINEQFF. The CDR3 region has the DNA TGCAGTGCCAGAGGGGCTAGCGGTATCAATGAGCAGTTCTTC.

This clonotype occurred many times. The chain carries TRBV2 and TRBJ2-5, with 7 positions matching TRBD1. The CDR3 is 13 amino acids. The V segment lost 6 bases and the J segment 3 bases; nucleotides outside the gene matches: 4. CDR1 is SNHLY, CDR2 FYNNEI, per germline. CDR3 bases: TGTGCCAGCAGGGGACAGCCTAAAGAGACCCAGTACTTC. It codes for CASRGQPKETQYF.

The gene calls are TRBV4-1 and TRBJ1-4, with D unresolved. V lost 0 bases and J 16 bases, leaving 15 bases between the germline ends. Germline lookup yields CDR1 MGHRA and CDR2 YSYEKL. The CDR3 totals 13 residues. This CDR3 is CASSQDSGSLGFF. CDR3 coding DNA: TGCGCCAGCAGCCAAGATTCAGGATCCTTGGGGTTTTTT.

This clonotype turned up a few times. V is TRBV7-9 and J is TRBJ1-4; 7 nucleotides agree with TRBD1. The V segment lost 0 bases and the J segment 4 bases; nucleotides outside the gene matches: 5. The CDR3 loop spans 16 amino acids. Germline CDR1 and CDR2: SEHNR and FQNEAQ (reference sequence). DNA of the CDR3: TGTGCCAGCAGCTTAGCGCTGACAGGGCATAATGAAAAACTGTTTTTT. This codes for CASSLALTGHNEKLFF.

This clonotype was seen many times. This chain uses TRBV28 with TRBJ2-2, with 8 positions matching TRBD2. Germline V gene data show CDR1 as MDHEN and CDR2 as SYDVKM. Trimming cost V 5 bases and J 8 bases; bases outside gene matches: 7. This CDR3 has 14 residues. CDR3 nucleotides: TGTGCCAGCAGTCCCGGTAGCGGGAAGGGGGAGCTGTTTTTT. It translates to CASSPGSGKGELFF.